This TCR beta chain was recorded in a study of blood T cells in healthy people across ages. Trimming took 0 bases from V and 0 from J, leaving 15 bases between them. The CDR3 consists of 16 residues. The germline gives CDR1 SQVTM, CDR2 ANQGSEA. Using a J-beta primer mix together with a sample-barcoded 5' primer, a second PCR was run for about 6 to 11 cycles. Using its own MiXCR run on the 5' RACE reads, TCRdb lists one record per CDR3 protein. The data show about 620,000 distinct CDR3 sequences, more than 20% seen once. The clonotype comes from a man between 65 and 80 years old in good health. The chain is built from TRBV29-1 and TRBJ2-7, with D possibly TRBD2 on 5 matching bases. Material for sequencing was blood. CDR3 nucleotides: TGCAGCGTTGAAGATCGGAAGAGAAGCGGCTCCTACGAGCAGTACTTC. It is translated as CSVEDRKRSGSYEQYF.